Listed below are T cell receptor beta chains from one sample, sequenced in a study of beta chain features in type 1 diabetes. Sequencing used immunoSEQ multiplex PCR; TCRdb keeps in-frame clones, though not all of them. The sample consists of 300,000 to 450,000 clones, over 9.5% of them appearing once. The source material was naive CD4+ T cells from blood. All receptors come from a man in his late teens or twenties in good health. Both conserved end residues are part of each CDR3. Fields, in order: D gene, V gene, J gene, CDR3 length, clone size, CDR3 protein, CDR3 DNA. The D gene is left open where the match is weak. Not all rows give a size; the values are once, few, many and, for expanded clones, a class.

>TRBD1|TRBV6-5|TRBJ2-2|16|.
CASSYSWTGYQGELFF
TGTGCCAGCAGTTACTCGTGGACAGGGTATCAAGGGGAGCTGTTTTTT
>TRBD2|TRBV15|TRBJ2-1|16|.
CATSRGGLAGVNEQFF
TGTGCCACCAGCAGGGGAGGACTAGCGGGGGTCAATGAGCAGTTCTTC
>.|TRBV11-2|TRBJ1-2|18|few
CASSSRSNRRNPNYGYTF
TGTGCCAGCAGCTCTCGGTCAAACAGGAGAAACCCTAACTATGGCTACACCTTC
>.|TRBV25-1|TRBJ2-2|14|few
CASTPIGGTGELFF
TGTGCCAGCACCCCTATCGGCGGAACCGGGGAGCTGTTTTTT
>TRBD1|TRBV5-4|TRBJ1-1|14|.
CASSSDRGSTEAFF
TGTGCCAGCAGCTCGGACAGGGGGAGCACTGAAGCTTTCTTT
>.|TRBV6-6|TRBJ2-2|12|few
CASSYRGGELFF
TGTGCCAGCAGTTACAGGGGTGGGGAGCTGTTTTTT
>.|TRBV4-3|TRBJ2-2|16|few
CASSQDVSGYTGELFF
TGCGCCAGCAGCCAAGACGTGTCGGGATACACCGGGGAGCTGTTTTTT
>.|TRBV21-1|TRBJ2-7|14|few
CASSRDRGFYEQYF
TGTGCCAGCAGTCGGGACAGGGGATTCTACGAGCAGTACTTC
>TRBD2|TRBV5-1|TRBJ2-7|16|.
CASSSQLTSGFFEQYF
TGCGCCAGCAGCTCCCAGCTGACTAGCGGGTTCTTCGAGCAGTACTTC
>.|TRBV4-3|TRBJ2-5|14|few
CASSQDVSTGSQYF
TGCGCCAGCAGCCAAGATGTGTCCACCGGGTCCCAGTACTTC
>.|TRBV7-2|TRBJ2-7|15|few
CASSPPSGQAYEQYF
TGTGCCAGCAGCCCGCCGAGCGGGCAAGCCTACGAGCAGTACTTC
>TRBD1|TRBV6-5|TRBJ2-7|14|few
CASSSPGQAYEQYF
TGTGCCAGCAGTTCCCCTGGACAGGCCTACGAGCAGTACTTC
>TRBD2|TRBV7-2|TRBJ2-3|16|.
CASSARLAGGLDTQYF
TGTGCCAGCAGCGCCCGACTAGCGGGGGGGCTAGATACGCAGTATTTT
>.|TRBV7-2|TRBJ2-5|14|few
CASSFGHNQETQYF
TGTGCCAGCAGCTTCGGACACAACCAAGAGACCCAGTACTTC
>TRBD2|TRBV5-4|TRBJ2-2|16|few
CASSTRTSGPTGELFF
TGTGCCAGCAGCACCCGGACTAGCGGGCCCACCGGGGAGCTGTTTTTT
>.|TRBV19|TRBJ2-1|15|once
CASSPMRLSYNEQFF
TGTGCCAGTAGCCCTATGCGGCTCTCCTACAATGAGCAGTTCTTC
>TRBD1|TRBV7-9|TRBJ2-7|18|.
CASSPLIVDRGKWNEQYF
TGTGCCAGCAGCCCCCTTATTGTCGACAGGGGGAAATGGAACGAGCAGTACTTC
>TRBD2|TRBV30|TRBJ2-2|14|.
CAWISGGYTGELFF
TGTGCCTGGATTAGCGGGGGTTACACCGGGGAGCTGTTTTTT
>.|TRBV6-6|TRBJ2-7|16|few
CASSYRTREFVHEQYF
TGTGCCAGCAGTTACCGTACACGGGAGTTCGTCCACGAGCAGTACTTC
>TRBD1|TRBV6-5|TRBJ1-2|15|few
CASSYADRGDYGYTF
TGTGCCAGCAGTTACGCGGACAGGGGGGACTATGGCTACACCTTC
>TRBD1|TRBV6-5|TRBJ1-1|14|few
CASRPGQGNTEAFF
TGTGCCAGCAGACCGGGACAGGGGAACACTGAAGCTTTCTTT
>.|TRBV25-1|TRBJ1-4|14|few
CASTPKERREKLFF
TGTGCCAGCACACCTAAAGAGCGACGTGAAAAACTGTTTTTT
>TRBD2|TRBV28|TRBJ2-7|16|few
CASSFRGGGPPYEQYF
TGTGCCAGCAGTTTTCGCGGGGGTGGGCCTCCCTACGAGCAGTACTTC
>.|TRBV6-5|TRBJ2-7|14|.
CASSYSVDSYEQYF
TGTGCCAGCAGTTACTCCGTGGACTCGTACGAGCAGTACTTC
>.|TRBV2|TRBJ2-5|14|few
CASTDTRLVETQYF
TGTGCCAGCACCGATACTAGACTAGTGGAGACCCAGTACTTC
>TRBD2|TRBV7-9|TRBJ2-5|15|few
CASSPSGSFQETQYF
TGTGCCAGCAGCCCTAGCGGGTCTTTCCAAGAGACCCAGTACTTC
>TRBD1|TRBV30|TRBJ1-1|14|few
CAWSTRQGEAEAFF
TGTGCCTGGAGTACCCGACAGGGGGAGGCTGAAGCTTTCTTT
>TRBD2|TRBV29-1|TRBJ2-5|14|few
CSVGLAGGRETQYF
TGCAGCGTTGGACTAGCGGGGGGGAGAGAGACCCAGTACTTC
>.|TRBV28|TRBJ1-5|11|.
CASSSDQPQHF
TGTGCCAGCAGCTCGGATCAGCCCCAGCATTTT
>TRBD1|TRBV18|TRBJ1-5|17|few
CASSLTPGQGGNQPQHF
TGTGCCAGCTCACTAACTCCGGGACAGGGAGGCAATCAGCCCCAGCATTTT
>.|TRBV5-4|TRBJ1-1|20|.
CASSRGGGAHSMLMNTEAFF
TGTGCCAGCAGCCGGGGTGGGGGGGCCCACTCGATGCTGATGAACACTGAAGCTTTCTTT
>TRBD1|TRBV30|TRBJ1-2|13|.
CAWSVTGNHGYTF
TGTGCCTGGAGTGTGACAGGGAACCATGGCTACACCTTC
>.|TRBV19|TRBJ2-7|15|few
CASSTERSLPYEQYF
TGTGCCAGTAGTACAGAGCGGAGCCTTCCCTACGAGCAGTACTTC
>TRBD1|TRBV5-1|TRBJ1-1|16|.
CASSLTTGTLNTEAFF
TGCGCCAGCAGCCTCACGACAGGGACTCTAAACACTGAAGCTTTCTTT
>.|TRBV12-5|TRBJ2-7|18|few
CASGLIKPRDTSSYEQYF
TGTGCTAGTGGCTTGATCAAACCCCGGGACACGAGCTCCTACGAGCAGTACTTC
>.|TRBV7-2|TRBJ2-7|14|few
CASSLEFGSHEQYF
TGTGCCAGCAGCTTAGAATTCGGGAGTCACGAGCAGTACTTC
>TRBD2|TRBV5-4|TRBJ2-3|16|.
CASSPGLAEHTDTQYF
TGTGCCAGCAGCCCGGGACTAGCGGAGCACACAGATACGCAGTATTTT
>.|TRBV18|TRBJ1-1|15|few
CASSDTGTMNTEAFF
TGTGCCAGCTCAGACACAGGGACGATGAACACTGAAGCTTTCTTT
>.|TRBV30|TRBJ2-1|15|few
CAWSRKGHPWGEQFF
TGTGCCTGGAGCAGAAAGGGACATCCCTGGGGGGAGCAGTTCTTC
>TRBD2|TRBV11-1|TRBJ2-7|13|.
CASSPGTRSEQYF
TGTGCCAGCAGCCCGGGGACTAGGAGCGAGCAGTACTTC
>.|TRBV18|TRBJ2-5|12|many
CASSPRQETQYF
TGTGCCAGCTCACCTCGCCAAGAGACCCAGTACTTC
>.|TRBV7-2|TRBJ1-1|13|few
CVCRRGEGTEAFF
TGTGTCTGCAGGAGGGGGGAGGGAACTGAAGCTTTCTTT
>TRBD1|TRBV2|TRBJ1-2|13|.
CASGSDRVYGYTF
TGTGCCAGCGGCTCTGACAGGGTCTACGGCTACACCTTC
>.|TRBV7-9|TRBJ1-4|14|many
CASHPGGSSGKLFF
TGTGCCAGCCATCCGGGGGGCAGTAGCGGAAAACTGTTTTTT
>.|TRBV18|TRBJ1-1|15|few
CASSPLEQANTEAFF
TGTGCCAGCTCACCACTAGAACAGGCGAACACTGAAGCTTTCTTT
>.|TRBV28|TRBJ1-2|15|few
CASSLYQGRTYGYTF
TGTGCCAGCAGTTTATACCAGGGGCGTACCTATGGCTACACCTTC
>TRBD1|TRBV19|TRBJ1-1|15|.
CASNPGQGRNTEAFF
TGTGCCAGTAACCCGGGACAGGGTCGGAACACTGAAGCTTTCTTT
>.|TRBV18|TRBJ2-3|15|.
CASSPRDSATDTQYF
TGTGCCAGCTCACCACGTGACAGTGCCACAGATACGCAGTATTTT
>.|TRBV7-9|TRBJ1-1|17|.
CASSVPPGAAPNTEAFF
TGTGCCAGCAGCGTGCCGCCAGGGGCCGCCCCGAACACTGAAGCTTTCTTT
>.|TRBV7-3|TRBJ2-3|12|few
CASSLSADTQYF
TGTGCCAGCAGCTTAAGCGCAGATACGCAGTATTTT
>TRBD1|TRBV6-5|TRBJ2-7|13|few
CASSLGQYYEQYF
TGTGCCAGCAGCCTGGGACAGTACTACGAGCAGTACTTC
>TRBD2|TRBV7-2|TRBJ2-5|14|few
CASSPLTSGETQYF
TGTGCCAGCAGCCCCTTGACTAGCGGGGAGACCCAGTACTTC
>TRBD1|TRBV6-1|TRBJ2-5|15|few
CASSATGTGLETQYF
TGTGCCAGCAGTGCGACCGGGACAGGGTTGGAGACCCAGTACTTC
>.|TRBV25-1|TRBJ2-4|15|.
CASSASGQGYRIQYF
TGTGCCAGCAGTGCATCGGGACAAGGTTATCGCATTCAGTACTTC
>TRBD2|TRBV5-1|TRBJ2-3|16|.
CASSWRLAGSTDTQYF
TGCGCCAGCAGCTGGAGACTAGCGGGAAGCACAGATACGCAGTATTTT